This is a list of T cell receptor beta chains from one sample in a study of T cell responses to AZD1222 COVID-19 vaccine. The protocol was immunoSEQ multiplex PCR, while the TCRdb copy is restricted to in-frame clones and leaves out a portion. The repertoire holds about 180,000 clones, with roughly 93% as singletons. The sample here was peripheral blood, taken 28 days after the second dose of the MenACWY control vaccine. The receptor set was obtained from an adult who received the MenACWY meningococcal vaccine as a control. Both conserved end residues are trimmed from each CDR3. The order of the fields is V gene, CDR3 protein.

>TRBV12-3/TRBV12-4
ASSLGREKLF
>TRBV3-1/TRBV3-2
ASSQGRGNTEAF
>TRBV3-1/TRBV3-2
ASSPGTGGQPQH
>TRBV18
ASSPSGPDGTIAF
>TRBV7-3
ASSSTPIPTGELF
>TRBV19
ASTLTGGGNYGYT
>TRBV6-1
ASSEIRSGYYGYT
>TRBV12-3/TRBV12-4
ASGIYEQY
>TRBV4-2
ASSQARGGTDRPREQY
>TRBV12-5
ASGNGAGRLLGNTGELF
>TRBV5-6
ASSGLQGRIGELF
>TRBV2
ASVEQYANYGYT
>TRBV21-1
ASSGTENEKLF
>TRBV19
ASSNEYNYGYT
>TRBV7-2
ASSSPGQGAFGYT
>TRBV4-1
ASSQDRGRNTIY
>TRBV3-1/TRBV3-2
ASSRGQLREAF
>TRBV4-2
ASSQDLLGGSYGYT
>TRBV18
ASSPVELSQNEQY
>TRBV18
ASSPTTGSYPGNTIY
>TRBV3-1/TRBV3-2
ASSQGGSQY
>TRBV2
ASSRQGSGTGELF
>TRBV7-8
ASSSSRVIQY
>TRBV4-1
ASSQDKFNQPQH
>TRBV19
ASSTRVNTGELF
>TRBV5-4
ASSLQGADFNYGYT
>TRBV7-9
ASSYWDRTYEQY
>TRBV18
ASSPGTGNSNQPQH
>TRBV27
ASSLDPFASPLH
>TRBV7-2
ASSSDRAVGELF
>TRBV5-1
ASSNSAQETQY
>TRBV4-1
ASSQDTGWGNTIY
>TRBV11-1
ASSLNRDEKLF
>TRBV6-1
ASSEANNRYGYT
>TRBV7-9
ASSQQGTEAF
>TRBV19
ASSISYLYNEQF
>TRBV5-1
ASSLGGTSSGYT
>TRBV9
ASSREKVNSPLH
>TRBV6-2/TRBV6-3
ASSFGGANHNTEAF
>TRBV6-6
ASSYSGNTIY
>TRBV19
ASSIVGELF
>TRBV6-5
ASSFTGNYEQY
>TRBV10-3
AISEHDQPQH
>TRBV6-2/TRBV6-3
ASSTQVWNSPLH
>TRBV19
ASTLGQGVPGELF